A single sample is the source of the 10 T cell receptor beta chains below, sequenced in a study of OX40 agonist ivuxolimab in advanced cancers. Clones were sequenced by immunoSEQ multiplex PCR, and TCRdb holds only the in-frame ones, with some missing. The data show approximately 70,000 clones, about 90% seen once. The sequenced sample was CD4+ or CD8+ T cells sorted from blood, obtained in a trial of the OX40 agonist ivuxolimab. The receptor set was obtained from an adult with an advanced solid tumor such as melanoma, head and neck, liver or kidney cancer.

V gene TRBV28 combines with J gene TRBJ2-7, with D perhaps TRBD2 (6 bases). Trimming left V 5 bases short and J 4 bases short, with 18 bases between. CDR3 length: 15 residues. Germline V CDR1 and CDR2: MDHEN, SYDVKM. The CDR3 sequence is CASSEDYLGRYEQYF. DNA of the CDR3: TGTGCCAGCAGTGAGGACTACCTGGGTCGGTACGAGCAGTACTTC.

This clone was detected a few times. The chain uses TRBV6-6 and TRBJ1-1, with no clear D. Germline V gene lookup returns CDR1 MNHNY and CDR2 SVGAGI (reference sequence). V was trimmed by 0 bases and J by 3 bases, leaving 2 bases between them. CDR3 size: 12 residues. The CDR3 DNA is TGTGCCAGCAGTTACTCGCACACTGAAGCTTTCTTT. This encodes CASSYSHTEAFF.

The rearrangement links TRBV7-2 to TRBJ1-5, with 7 bases identical to TRBD1. The ends lost 4 bases at V and 6 bases at J; junction bases unmatched: 9. Germline V CDR1 and CDR2: SGHTA, FQGNSA. The CDR3 spans 15 residues. DNA for the CDR3: TGTGCCAGCAGCTCAGGCAGGGGGAACAGTCAGCCCCAGCATTTT. The encoded protein is CASSSGRGNSQPQHF.

J is TRBJ2-7 and V is TRBV7-4; D is perhaps TRBD1 or TRBD2 (5 bases each). Trimming cost V 6 bases and J 6 bases, with 18 bases left between them. The CDR3 spans 14 residues. Germline CDR1 and CDR2: SGHVT and SQSDAQ. In DNA, the CDR3 is TGTGCCAGCAGATGCTCCGGGACCCCTGGCGAGCAGTACTTC. Residues: CASRCSGTPGEQYF.

This clone was seen a handful of times. The CDR3 sequence: CASSLDPGLHTIYF. The DNA of the CDR3 is TGTGCCAGCAGCTTAGATCCGGGGTTACACACCATATATTTT. The chain recombines TRBV11-2 with TRBJ1-3; D call uncertain. The V gene's germline CDR1 is SGHAT and CDR2 FQNNGV. The CDR3 has 14 amino acids. Trimming cost V 0 bases and J 8 bases, with 11 bases left between them.

The CDR3 DNA follows: TGTGCCAGCAGCCCCTCTTGGGGGGCTTACGAGCAGTACTTC. The encoded protein is CASSPSWGAYEQYF. The rearrangement links TRBV11-2 to TRBJ2-7; either TRBD1 or TRBD2 may supply D (6 bases each). Between the trimmed V and J ends, which lost 5 bases and 4 bases, there was a span of 15 bases. The CDR3 totals 14 residues. Per the germline V gene, CDR1 is SGHAT and CDR2 is FQNNGV.

This clone is a singleton in its sample. The V and J genes are TRBV2 and TRBJ1-5, with D perhaps matching TRBD1 (6 bases). The V gene lost 5 bases and the J gene lost 13 bases, with 15 bases spanning the gap. This CDR3 region has 12 residues. Germline CDR1 SNHLY, CDR2 FYNNEI. The CDR3 loop reads CASSTQGQTQHF. The CDR3 coding sequence is TGTGCCAGCAGTACGCAGGGGCAAACTCAGCATTTT.

V is TRBV7-2 and J is TRBJ2-1; a weak D match, TRBD2 (6 bases). The CDR3 is 15 amino acids. V shed 1 base and J shed 9 bases, with 16 bases lying between them. From germline, CDR1 is SGHTA and CDR2 FQGNSA. The chain's CDR3 is CASSLVGSWGGEQFF. The CDR3 DNA reads TGTGCCAGCAGCTTAGTTGGTAGCTGGGGAGGTGAGCAGTTCTTC. Full variable domain (outside the CDR3, taken from reference TRBV7-2 and TRBJ2-1): GAGVSQSPSNKVTEKGKDVELRCDPISGHTALYWYRQSLGQGLEFLIYFQGNSAPDKSGLPSDRFSAERTGGSVSTLTIQRTQQEDSAVYLCASSLVGSWGGEQFFGPGTRLTVL.

This clone turned up a few times. This chain uses TRBV7-9 with TRBJ1-2; 9 positions agree with TRBD1. J lost 4 bases, V lost 5 bases, and 11 bases had no gene match. The CDR3 covers 16 residues. Germline lookup yields CDR1 SEHNR and CDR2 FQNEAQ (reference sequence). Written as DNA, the CDR3 is TGTGCCAGCAGCCCCCAGGACAGGGGCGATTTCTATGGCTACACCTTC. It yields the protein CASSPQDRGDFYGYTF.

V is TRBV18 and J is TRBJ2-7, with D unresolved. The CDR3 runs 11 residues. V lost 4 bases and J 5 bases, leaving 6 bases between the germline ends. The germline V gene encodes CDR1 KGHSH and CDR2 LQKENI. As DNA, the CDR3 is TGTGCCAGCTCACGGGGAAACGAGCAGTACTTC. As protein: CASSRGNEQYF.